This is a list of T cell receptor beta chains from one sample in a study of multiple sclerosis patients with progressive multifocal leukoencephalopathy. Generated by immunoSEQ multiplex PCR, the TCRdb table keeps only in-frame clones and is missing some. The sample consists of 25,000 to 35,000 clones, about 87% of them appearing once. Sequencing was performed on PBMCs, taken from a patient treated with natalizumab. The source is a woman aged 40 to 49 with progressive multifocal leukoencephalopathy. CDR3s include the opening cysteine and the closing phenylalanine or tryptophan. D genes are given only for firm matches. Some rows mark clone size as missing; the rest say once, few, many or name a class of expanded clone.

>TRBV28|-|-|TRBJ2-7|14
TGTGCCAGCGCCACCCTGGGAAGCTCCTACGAGCAGTACTTC
CASATLGSSYEQYF
>TRBV6-4|-|-|TRBJ2-2|14
TGTGCCAGCAGTGAACAGGGCGGCACCGGGGAGCTGTTTTTT
CASSEQGGTGELFF
>TRBV4-1|once|-|TRBJ2-1|16
TGCGCCAGCAGCCAAGATCGGGGTAGCGGATACAATGAGCAGTTCTTC
CASSQDRGSGYNEQFF
>TRBV29-1|-|-|TRBJ2-5|13
TGCAGCGTTGAAGAAGATGGTAAGCAGACCCAGTACTTC
CSVEEDGKQTQYF
>TRBV28|-|-|TRBJ1-2|12
TGTGCCAGCAGTTTGACAGTCTATGGCTACACCTTC
CASSLTVYGYTF
>TRBV13|-|-|TRBJ2-3|14
TGTGCCAGCAGCTTAGGAGGGCCCACAGATACGCAGTATTTT
CASSLGGPTDTQYF
>TRBV7-9|-|TRBD1|TRBJ1-5|13
TGTGCCAGCAGCTTGGACAGGGATCAGCCCCAGCATTTT
CASSLDRDQPQHF
>TRBV28|-|-|TRBJ1-6|15
TGTGCCAGCAGTTTTACGGCAGGGAAAAATTCACCCCTCCACTTT
CASSFTAGKNSPLHF
>TRBV19|-|-|TRBJ1-2|12
TGTGCCAGTACGAACAGGGAGAATGGCTACACCTTC
CASTNRENGYTF
>TRBV4-3|-|-|TRBJ2-3|14
TGCGCCAGCAGCCAAGATACCAGCACAGATACGCAGTATTTT
CASSQDTSTDTQYF
>TRBV29-1|-|-|TRBJ2-1|11
TGCAGCGTTGAATCGGGGGTTGAGCAGTTCTTC
CSVESGVEQFF
>TRBV28|once|TRBD2|TRBJ2-1|16
TGTGCCAGCAGTTTAGCCCTAGCGGGGGTATATAGAAAGCAGTTCTTC
CASSLALAGVYRKQFF
>TRBV9|-|-|TRBJ1-4|14
TGTGCCAGCAGCGCGAGTTCGGCTAATGAAAAACTGTTTTTT
CASSASSANEKLFF
>TRBV2|-|-|TRBJ1-4|14
TGTGCCAGCAGTGCCGCGGAGGCTAATGAAAAACTGTTTTTT
CASSAAEANEKLFF
>TRBV19|-|-|TRBJ1-6|17
TGTGCCGGCTTAGTAATGGACGGACGCTCCTATAATTCACCCCTCCACTTT
CAGLVMDGRSYNSPLHF
>TRBV30|-|TRBD1|TRBJ2-7|15
TGTGCCTGGAGTACCGGACAGGGTGGGGTTTACGAGCAGTACTTC
CAWSTGQGGVYEQYF
>TRBV14|once|-|TRBJ1-4|14
TGTGCCAGCAGCCGCAGAGCTATTAATGAAAAACTGTTTTTT
CASSRRAINEKLFF
>TRBV5-4|few|-|TRBJ1-1|13
TGTGCCAGCAGCTTGGAACTGAACACTGAAGCTTTCTTT
CASSLELNTEAFF
>TRBV19|-|-|TRBJ1-1|17
TGTGCCAGTAGTATTGCTTATAGGAAAGGACTGAACACTGAAGCTTTCTTT
CASSIAYRKGLNTEAFF
>TRBV29-1|-|-|TRBJ1-2|14
TGCAGCGTTGGTGCCAGCGTCCCGAACTATGGCTACACCTTC
CSVGASVPNYGYTF